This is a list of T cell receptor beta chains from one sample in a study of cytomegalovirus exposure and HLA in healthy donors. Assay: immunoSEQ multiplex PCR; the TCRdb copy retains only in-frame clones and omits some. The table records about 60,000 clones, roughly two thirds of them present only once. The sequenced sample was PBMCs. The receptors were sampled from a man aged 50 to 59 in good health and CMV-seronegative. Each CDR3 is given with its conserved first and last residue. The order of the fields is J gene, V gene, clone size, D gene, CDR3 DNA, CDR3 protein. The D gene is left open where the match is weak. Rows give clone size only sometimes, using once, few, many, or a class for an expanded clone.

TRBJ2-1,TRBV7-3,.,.,TGTGCCAGCAGCCAGGGCAGTCATGAGCAGTTCTTC,CASSQGSHEQFF
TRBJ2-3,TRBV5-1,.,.,TGCGCCAGCAGCTTGACCCGGGGCGGGGACCAAGGCACAGATACGCAGTATTTT,CASSLTRGGDQGTDTQYF
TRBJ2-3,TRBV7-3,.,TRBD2,TGTGCCAGCAGCTTTGGGCGGGGGGATGGAGATACGCAGTATTTT,CASSFGRGDGDTQYF
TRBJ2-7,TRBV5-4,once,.,TGTGCCAGCAGCTACGGACAGCCCTACGAGCAGTACTTC,CASSYGQPYEQYF
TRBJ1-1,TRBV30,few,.,TGTGCCTGGAGAGGACAGTTGAACACTGAAGCTTTCTTT,CAWRGQLNTEAFF
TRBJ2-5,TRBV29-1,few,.,TGCAGCGTTGGGGCCAGGCAGGAGACCCAGTACTTC,CSVGARQETQYF
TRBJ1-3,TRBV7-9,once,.,TGTTCCAGCAGCCCACAGTGGGCTACTGGAAACACCATATATTTT,CSSSPQWATGNTIYF
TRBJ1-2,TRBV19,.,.,TGTGCCAGTAGTCCCCTCGGAGGCTATGGCTACACCTTC,CASSPLGGYGYTF
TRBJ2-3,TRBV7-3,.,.,TGTGCCAGCAGCTTAAACAGGCTAACGACAGATACGCAGTATTTT,CASSLNRLTTDTQYF
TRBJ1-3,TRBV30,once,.,TGTGCCTGGAGTGTAGTTGGAGACTCTGGAAACACCATATATTTT,CAWSVVGDSGNTIYF
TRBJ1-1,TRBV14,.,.,TGTGCCAGCAGTCCTACAGGGTTTGAAGCTTTCTTT,CASSPTGFEAFF
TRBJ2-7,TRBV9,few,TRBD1,TGTGCCAGCAGCGTAGCGTCAGGGGGCTACGAGCAGTACTTC,CASSVASGGYEQYF
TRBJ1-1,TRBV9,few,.,TGTGCCAGCAGCGTAGGACAGATTAACACTGAAGCTTTCTTT,CASSVGQINTEAFF
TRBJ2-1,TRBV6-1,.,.,TGTGCCAGCAGTGAAAGGGGTCAGTCTGAGCAGTTCTTC,CASSERGQSEQFF
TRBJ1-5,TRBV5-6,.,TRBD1,TGTGCCAGCAGCTTTAGGACAGGGAGAAATCAGCCCCAGCATTTT,CASSFRTGRNQPQHF
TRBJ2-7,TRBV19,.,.,TGTGCCAGTAGTATAGGGACCACAGGTGGCTACGAGCAGTACTTC,CASSIGTTGGYEQYF
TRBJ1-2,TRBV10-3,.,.,TGTGCCATCAGTGCGACGCCTTCGCTACAGGGAAACGGCTACACCTTC,CAISATPSLQGNGYTF
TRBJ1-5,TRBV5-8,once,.,TGTGCCAGCAGCGGACGGGACATTCGAATTCAGCCCCAGCATTTT,CASSGRDIRIQPQHF
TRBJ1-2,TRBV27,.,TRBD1,TGTGCCAGCAGTATACAGGGGCGGTATGGCTACACCTTC,CASSIQGRYGYTF
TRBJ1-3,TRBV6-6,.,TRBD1,TGTGCCAGCATCGATCAGGGGGTCTCTGGAAACACCATATATTTT,CASIDQGVSGNTIYF
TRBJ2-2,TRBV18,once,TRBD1,TGTGCCAGCTCACCACGACAGGGTATCATTGGGGAGCTGTTTTTT,CASSPRQGIIGELFF
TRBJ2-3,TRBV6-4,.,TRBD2,TGTGCCAGCAGTCCTAGCGGGGGGGCCACAGATACGCAGTATTTT,CASSPSGGATDTQYF
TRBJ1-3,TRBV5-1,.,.,TGCGCCAGCAGCTTAGGCCCGGGGGGAAACACCATATATTTT,CASSLGPGGNTIYF
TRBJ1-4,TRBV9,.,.,TGTGCCAGCAGCGCGGGGGGCCTCCCCCAAAAACTGTTTTTT,CASSAGGLPQKLFF
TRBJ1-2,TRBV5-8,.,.,TGTGCCAGCACCCGGGGGGCGGGACCCCTCTATGGCTACACCTTC,CASTRGAGPLYGYTF
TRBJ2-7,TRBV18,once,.,TGTGCCAGCTCACCGGGGCTGGGGGCGACGAGCTCCTACGAGCAGTACTTC,CASSPGLGATSSYEQYF
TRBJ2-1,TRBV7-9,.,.,TGTGCCAGCAGCGCTAATCAGGGTTGGGCCCTCCATGAGCAGCTCTTC,CASSANQGWALHEQLF
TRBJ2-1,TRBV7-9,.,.,TGTGCCAGCAGCCAAAGGGGGGGGCATTACAATGAGCAGTTCTTC,CASSQRGGHYNEQFF
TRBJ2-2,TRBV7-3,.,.,TGTGCCAGCAGCTTAATCAAGGGGTTGAACACCGGGGAGCTGTTTTTT,CASSLIKGLNTGELFF
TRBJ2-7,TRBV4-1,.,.,TGCGCCAGCAGCCGGGGAGGACCGGGGGAGCAGTACTTC,CASSRGGPGEQYF
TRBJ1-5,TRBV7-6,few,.,TGTGCCAGCAGTAAAGGCAGGGGCCAGCCCCAGCATTTT,CASSKGRGQPQHF
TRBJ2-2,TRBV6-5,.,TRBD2,TGTGCCAGCAGTACCGGGACTAGCGGCAACGGGGAGCTGTTTTTT,CASSTGTSGNGELFF
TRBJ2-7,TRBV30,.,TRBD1,TGTGCCTGGAGTGCCGGACAGGGGTATTACGAGCAGTACTTC,CAWSAGQGYYEQYF
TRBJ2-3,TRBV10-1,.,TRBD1,TGCGCCAGCAGTGAAAGGGGCAGGGGGTCAACTCACACGGATACGCAGTATTTT,CASSERGRGSTHTDTQYF
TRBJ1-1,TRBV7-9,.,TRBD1,TGTACCATCAAACAGGGGCTGAACACTGAAGCTTTCTTT,CTIKQGLNTEAFF
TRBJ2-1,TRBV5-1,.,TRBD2,TGCGCCAGCAGCAAAGGGACTAGCGGGGGGGAGGGGAATGAGCAGTTCTTC,CASSKGTSGGEGNEQFF
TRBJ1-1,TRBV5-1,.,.,TGCGCCAGCAGCTTGGAGGGGGTGTCAATGCAAGCTTTCTTT,CASSLEGVSMQAFF
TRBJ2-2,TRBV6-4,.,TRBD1,TGTGCCACCGGGACAGACACCGGGGAGCTGTTTTTT,CATGTDTGELFF
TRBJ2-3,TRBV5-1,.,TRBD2,TGCGCCAGCAGACCCACTAGCGTGAGCACAGATACGCAGTATTTT,CASRPTSVSTDTQYF
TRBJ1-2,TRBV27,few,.,TGTGCCAGCAGTCTAAACCCGGCAGGGGTTAACTATGGCTACACCTTC,CASSLNPAGVNYGYTF
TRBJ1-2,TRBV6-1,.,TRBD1,TGTGCCAGCAGTGAAGTGACAGGGGTCGGCTACACCTTC,CASSEVTGVGYTF
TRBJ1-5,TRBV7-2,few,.,TGTGCCAGCAGCTTAGGGGGGGGCCGTAGCAATCAGCCCCAGCATTTT,CASSLGGGRSNQPQHF
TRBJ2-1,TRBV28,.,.,TGTGCCAGCAGTTCTTTTTCAAGGACAGCCTACAATGAGCAGTTCTTC,CASSSFSRTAYNEQFF
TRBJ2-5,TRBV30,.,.,TGTGCCTGGAGTCGAAGGTTCGGGGAGACCCAGTACTTC,CAWSRRFGETQYF
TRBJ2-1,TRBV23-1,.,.,TGCGCCAGCACGCCAGGCACAGGTCGTCCGTCAAATGAGCAGTTCTTC,CASTPGTGRPSNEQFF
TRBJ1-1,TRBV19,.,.,TGTGCCAGTAGTATGGTCAGGCTGAACACTGAAGCTTTCTTT,CASSMVRLNTEAFF
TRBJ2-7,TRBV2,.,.,TGTGCCAGCATAGGAGGGCTCCACGAGCAGTACTTC,CASIGGLHEQYF
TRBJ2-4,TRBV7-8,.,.,TGTGCCAGCAGCTTAGGGCCCTCCTCAGTAGCCAAAAACATTCAGTACTTC,CASSLGPSSVAKNIQYF
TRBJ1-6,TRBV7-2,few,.,TGTGCCAGCAGACCTGACAGCAGCTCCTATAATTCACCCCTCCACTTT,CASRPDSSSYNSPLHF
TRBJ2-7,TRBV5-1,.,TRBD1,TGTGCCAGCAGCTATCTTCAGGAGACAGGGGACTACGAGCAGTACTTC,CASSYLQETGDYEQYF
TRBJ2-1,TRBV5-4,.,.,TGTGCCAGCACCACTTCAGGGTACCCCTACAATGAGCAGTTCTTC,CASTTSGYPYNEQFF
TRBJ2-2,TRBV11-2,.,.,TGTGCCAGCAGCTTAGACCTAGGTAAAAGAAACACCGGGGAGCTGTTTTTT,CASSLDLGKRNTGELFF
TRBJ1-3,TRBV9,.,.,TGTGCCAGCAGCGTAGGGCAGATGAACACCATATATTTT,CASSVGQMNTIYF
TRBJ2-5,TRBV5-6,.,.,TGTGCCAGCAGCTTGGACGGGACATCGTACCAAGAGACCCAGTACTTC,CASSLDGTSYQETQYF